This entry concerns a single TCR beta chain. Vbeta (60) and Jbeta (13) primers were used in the PCR. Using immunoSEQ multiplex PCR, the repertoire was profiled, and TCRdb retains in-frame clones only, with some absent. The table includes approximately 80,000 clones, 72% detected once. The data belong to a study of cytomegalovirus exposure and HLA in healthy donors. V lost 2 bases and J lost 1, with 5 bases in between. CDR1 and CDR2 from the germline V gene are MNHNS and SASEGT. The length of the CDR3 is 13 residues. The rearrangement joins TRBV6-1 to TRBJ1-1; D unresolved. Sequencing input: PBMCs. The source is a woman between 40 and 50 years old in good health and CMV-seropositive. CDR3 nucleotides: TGTGCCAGCAGTGAACACAGGAACACTGAAGCTTTCTTT. Its translation is CASSEHRNTEAFF.